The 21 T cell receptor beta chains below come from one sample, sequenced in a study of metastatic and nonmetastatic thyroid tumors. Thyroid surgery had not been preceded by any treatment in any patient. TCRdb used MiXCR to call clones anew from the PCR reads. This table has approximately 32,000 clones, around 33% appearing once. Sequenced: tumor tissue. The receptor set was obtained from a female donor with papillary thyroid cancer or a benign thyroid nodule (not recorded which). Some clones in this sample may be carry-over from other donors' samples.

The CDR3 loop is CATLQGAFQPQHF. In DNA form, the CDR3 reads TGTGCTACTTTACAGGGGGCTTTTCAGCCCCAGCATTTT. The V gene is TRBV19, the J gene TRBJ1-5, with 9 bases aligning to TRBD1. This CDR3 has 13 amino acids. Germline V gene data show CDR1 as LNHDA and CDR2 as SQIVND (reference sequence).

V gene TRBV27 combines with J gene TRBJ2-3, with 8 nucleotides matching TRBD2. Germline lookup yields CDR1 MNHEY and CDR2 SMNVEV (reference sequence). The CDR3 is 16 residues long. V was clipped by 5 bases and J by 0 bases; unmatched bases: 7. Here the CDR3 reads CASSPERGRSTDTQYF. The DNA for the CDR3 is TGTGCCAGCAGTCCCGAGCGGGGGCGAAGCACAGATACGCAGTATTTT.

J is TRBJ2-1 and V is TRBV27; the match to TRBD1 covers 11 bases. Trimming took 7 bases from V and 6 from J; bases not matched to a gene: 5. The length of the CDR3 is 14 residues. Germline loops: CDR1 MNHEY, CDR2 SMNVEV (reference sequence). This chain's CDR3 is CASNFGQGANEQFF. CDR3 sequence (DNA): TGTGCCAGCAACTTTGGACAGGGGGCCAATGAGCAGTTCTTC.

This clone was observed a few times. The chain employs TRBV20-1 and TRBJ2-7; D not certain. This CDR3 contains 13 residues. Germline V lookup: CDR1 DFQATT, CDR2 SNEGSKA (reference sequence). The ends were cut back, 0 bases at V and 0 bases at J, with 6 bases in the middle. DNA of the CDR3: TGCAGTGCTAGAGAGGGATACTCCTACGAGCAGTACTTC. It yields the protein CSAREGYSYEQYF.

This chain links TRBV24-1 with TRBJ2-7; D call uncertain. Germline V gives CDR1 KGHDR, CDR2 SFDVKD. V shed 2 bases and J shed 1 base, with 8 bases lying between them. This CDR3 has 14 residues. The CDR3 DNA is TGTGCCACCAGTGATTCTAAGGCGTCCTACGAGCAGTACTTC. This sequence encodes CATSDSKASYEQYF.

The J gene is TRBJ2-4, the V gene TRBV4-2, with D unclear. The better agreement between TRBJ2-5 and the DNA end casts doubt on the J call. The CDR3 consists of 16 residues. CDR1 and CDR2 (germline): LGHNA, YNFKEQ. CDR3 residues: CASSQFSGPIGETQYF. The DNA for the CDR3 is TGTGCCAGCAGCCAATTCTCGGGCCCCATTGGAGAGACCCAGTACTTC.

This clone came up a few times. The DNA of the CDR3 is TGTGCCAGCAGCCGACTCCGGGACAGGGGGGTCTACGAGCAGTACTTC. This sequence encodes CASSRLRDRGVYEQYF. The chain employs TRBV27 and TRBJ2-7; 11 bases line up with TRBD1. CDR3 length equals 16 residues. Germline V gives CDR1 MNHEY, CDR2 SMNVEV (reference sequence). Losses at the gene ends were 6 bases for V and 3 bases for J; bases not matched to a gene: 10.

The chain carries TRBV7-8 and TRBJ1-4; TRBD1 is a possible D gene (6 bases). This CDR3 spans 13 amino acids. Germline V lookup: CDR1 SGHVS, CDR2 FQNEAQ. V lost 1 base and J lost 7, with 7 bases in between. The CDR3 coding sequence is TGTGCCAGCAGCTTAGGACAGGTTGAAAAACTGTTTTTT. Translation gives CASSLGQVEKLFF.

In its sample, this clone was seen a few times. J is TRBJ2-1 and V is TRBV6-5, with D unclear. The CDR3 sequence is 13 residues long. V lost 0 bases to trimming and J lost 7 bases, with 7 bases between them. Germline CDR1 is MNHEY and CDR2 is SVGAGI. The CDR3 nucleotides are TGTGCCAGCAGTTACTCGGGTTGTAATGAGCAGTTCTTC. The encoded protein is CASSYSGCNEQFF.

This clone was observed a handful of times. The CDR3 DNA follows: TGTGCTAGTGGTTTGGCGCGGACTAGCGGAACGCAGTATTTT. Its translation: CASGLARTSGTQYF. The rearrangement joins TRBV12-5 to TRBJ2-3; 10 bases agree with TRBD2. Losses at the gene ends were 1 base for V and 9 bases for J; bases not matched to a gene: 4. CDR1 LGHNT and CDR2 FRNRAP come from the germline V gene. The CDR3 is made up of 14 amino acids. The full variable domain, its missing parts supplied by reference TRBV12-5 and TRBJ2-3, is DARVTQTPRHKVTEMGQEVTMRCQPILGHNTVFWYRQTMMQGLELLAYFRNRAPLDDSGMPKDRFSAEMPDATLATLKIQPSEPRDSAVYFCASGLARTSGTQYFGPGTRLTVL.

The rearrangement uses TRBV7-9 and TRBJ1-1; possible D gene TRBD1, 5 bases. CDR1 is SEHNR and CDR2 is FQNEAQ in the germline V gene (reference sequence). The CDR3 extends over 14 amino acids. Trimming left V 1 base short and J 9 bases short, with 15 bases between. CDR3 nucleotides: TGTGCCAGCAGCTTAGACGGGGCCTCGACAAAAGCTTTCTTT. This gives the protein CASSLDGASTKAFF.

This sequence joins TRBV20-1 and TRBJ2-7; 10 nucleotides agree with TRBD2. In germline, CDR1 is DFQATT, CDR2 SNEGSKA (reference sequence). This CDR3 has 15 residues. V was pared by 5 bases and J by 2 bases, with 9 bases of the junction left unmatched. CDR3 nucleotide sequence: TGCAGTGCTGCGGAGATAGCGGGAGGCGCCTACGAGCAGTACTTC. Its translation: CSAAEIAGGAYEQYF.

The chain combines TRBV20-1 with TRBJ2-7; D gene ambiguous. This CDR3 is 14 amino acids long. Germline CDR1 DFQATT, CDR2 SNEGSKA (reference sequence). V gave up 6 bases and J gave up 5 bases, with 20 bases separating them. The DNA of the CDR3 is TGCAGTGCCGGGTACATGGAAGGATTTAACGAGCAGTACTTC. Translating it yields CSAGYMEGFNEQYF.

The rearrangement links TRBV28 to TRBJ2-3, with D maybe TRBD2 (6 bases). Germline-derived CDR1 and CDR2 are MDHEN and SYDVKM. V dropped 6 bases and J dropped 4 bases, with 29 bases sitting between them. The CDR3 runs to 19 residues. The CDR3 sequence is CASRAASRGVAEWADTQYF. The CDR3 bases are TGTGCCAGCAGAGCAGCCTCCCGCGGGGTAGCGGAATGGGCAGATACGCAGTATTTT. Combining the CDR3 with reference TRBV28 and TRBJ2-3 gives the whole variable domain DVKVTQSSRYLVKRTGEKVFLECVQDMDHENMFWYRQDPGLGLRLIYFSYDVKMKEKGDIPEGYSVSREKKERFSLILESASTNQTSMYLCASRAASRGVAEWADTQYFGPGTRLTVL.

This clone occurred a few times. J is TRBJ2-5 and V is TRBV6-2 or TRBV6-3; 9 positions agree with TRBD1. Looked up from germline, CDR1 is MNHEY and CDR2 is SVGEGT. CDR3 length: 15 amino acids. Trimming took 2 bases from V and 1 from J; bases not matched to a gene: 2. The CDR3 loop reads CASSYETGGQETQYF. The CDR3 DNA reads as TGTGCCAGCAGTTACGAGACAGGGGGCCAAGAGACCCAGTACTTC.

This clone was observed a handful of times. The CDR3 loop is CASSVDRAYQPQHF. For the CDR3, the DNA is TGTGCCAGCAGCGTGGACAGGGCTTATCAGCCCCAGCATTTT. The chain recombines TRBV12-3 or TRBV12-4 with TRBJ1-5, with 8 bases that match TRBD1. The CDR3 has 14 amino acids. The V and J ends lost 6 bases and 5 bases, in that order; junction bases with no gene match: 6.

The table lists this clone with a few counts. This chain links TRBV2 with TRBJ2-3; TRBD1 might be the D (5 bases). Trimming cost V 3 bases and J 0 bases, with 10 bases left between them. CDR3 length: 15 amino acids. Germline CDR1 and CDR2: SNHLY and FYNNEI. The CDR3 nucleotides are TGTGCCAGCAGTGACAGGGTTTCTAGCACAGATACGCAGTATTTT. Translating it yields CASSDRVSSTDTQYF.

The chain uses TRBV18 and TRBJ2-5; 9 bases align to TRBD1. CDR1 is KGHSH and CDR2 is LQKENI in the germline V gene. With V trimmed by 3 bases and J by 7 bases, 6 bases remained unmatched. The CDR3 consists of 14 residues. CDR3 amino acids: CASSPGQGFGTQYF. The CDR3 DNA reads TGTGCCAGCTCACCGGGACAGGGATTTGGGACCCAGTACTTC.

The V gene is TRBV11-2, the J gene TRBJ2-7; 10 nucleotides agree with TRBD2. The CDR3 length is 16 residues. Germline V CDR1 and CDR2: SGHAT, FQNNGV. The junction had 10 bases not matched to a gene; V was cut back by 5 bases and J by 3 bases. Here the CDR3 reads CASSILAGEFFYEQYF. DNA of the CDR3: TGTGCCAGCAGCATTCTAGCGGGAGAGTTTTTCTACGAGCAGTACTTC.

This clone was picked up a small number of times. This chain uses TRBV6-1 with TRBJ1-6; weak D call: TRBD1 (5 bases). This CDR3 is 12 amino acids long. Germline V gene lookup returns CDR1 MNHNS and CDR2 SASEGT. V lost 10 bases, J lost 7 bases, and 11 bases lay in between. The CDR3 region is CATRAGNSPLHF. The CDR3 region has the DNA TGTGCCACCAGGGCGGGAAATTCACCCCTCCACTTT.

CDR3 sequence (DNA): TGTGCCAGCAGCCACGAAATCGGGGCCTCTGGGGCCAACGTCCTGACTTTC. It translates to CASSHEIGASGANVLTF. The V call is TRBV3-1, the J call TRBJ2-6; the D call may be TRBD1 or TRBD2 (5 bases each). Germline V gene sequence: CDR1 LGHDT, CDR2 YNNKEL (reference sequence). This CDR3 is built from 17 residues. Trimming left V 3 bases short and J 0 bases short, with 12 bases between.